This TCR beta chain was identified in a study of shared clonotypes between healthy human individuals. Data came from immunoSEQ multiplex PCR; TCRdb stores just in-frame clones and leaves some out. The data show 110,000 or so clones, around 66% seen once. As regards this clone: No antigen is known for it.

From germline, CDR1 is SGHAT and CDR2 FQNNGV. The CDR3 is 14 residues long. The ends lost 3 bases at V and 1 base at J; junction bases unmatched: 2. Points from the study as a whole: Donor clonotype sharing was expected to depend on sequencing depth.

The source material was memory CD8+ T cells sorted from blood. Subset reported: CD45RO+ cells pooled with CCR7-negative TemRA cells. The J gene is TRBJ2-7, the V gene TRBV11-2; 8 nucleotides line up with TRBD2. The TCR sequence derives from a woman aged 30 to 39 in good health. The CDR3 nucleotides are TGTGCCAGCAGCTTGCTAGCGGGTTCCTACGAGCAGTACTTC. Its translation is CASSLLAGSYEQYF. The full variable domain, its missing parts supplied by reference TRBV11-2 and TRBJ2-7, is EAGVAQSPRYKIIEKRQSVAFWCNPISGHATLYWYQQILGQGPKLLIQFQNNGVVDDSQLPKDRFSAERLKGVDSTLKIQPAKLEDSAVYLCASSLLAGSYEQYFGPGTRLTVT.